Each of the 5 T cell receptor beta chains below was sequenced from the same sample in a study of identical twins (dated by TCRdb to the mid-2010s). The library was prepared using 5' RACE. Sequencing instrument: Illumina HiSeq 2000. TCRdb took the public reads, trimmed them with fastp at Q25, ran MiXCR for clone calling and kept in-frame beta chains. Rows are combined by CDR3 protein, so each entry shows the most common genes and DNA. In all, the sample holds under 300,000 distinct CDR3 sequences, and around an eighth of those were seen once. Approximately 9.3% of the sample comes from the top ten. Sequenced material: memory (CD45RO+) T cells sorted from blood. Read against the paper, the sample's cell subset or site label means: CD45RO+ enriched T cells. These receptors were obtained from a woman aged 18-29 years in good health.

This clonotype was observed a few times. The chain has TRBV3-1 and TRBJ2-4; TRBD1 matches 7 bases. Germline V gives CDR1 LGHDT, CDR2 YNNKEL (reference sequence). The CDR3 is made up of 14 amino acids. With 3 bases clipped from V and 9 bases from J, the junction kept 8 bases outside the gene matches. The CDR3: CASSHPGQSVIQYF. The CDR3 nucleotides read TGTGCCAGCAGCCATCCGGGACAGTCTGTCATTCAGTACTTC.

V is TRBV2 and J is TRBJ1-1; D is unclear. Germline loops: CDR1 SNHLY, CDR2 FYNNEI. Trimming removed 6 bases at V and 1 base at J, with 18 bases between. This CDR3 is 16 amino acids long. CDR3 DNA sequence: TGTGCCAGCAGATCGCATCCGGGCAGCACGAACACTGAAGCTTTCTTT. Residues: CASRSHPGSTNTEAFF.

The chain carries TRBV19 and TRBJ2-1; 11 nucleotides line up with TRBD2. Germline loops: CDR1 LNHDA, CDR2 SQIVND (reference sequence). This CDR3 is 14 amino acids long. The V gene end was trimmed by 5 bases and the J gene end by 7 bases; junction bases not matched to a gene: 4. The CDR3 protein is CASSSTSGVNEQFF. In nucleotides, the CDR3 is TGTGCCAGTAGTTCGACTAGCGGGGTTAATGAGCAGTTCTTC.

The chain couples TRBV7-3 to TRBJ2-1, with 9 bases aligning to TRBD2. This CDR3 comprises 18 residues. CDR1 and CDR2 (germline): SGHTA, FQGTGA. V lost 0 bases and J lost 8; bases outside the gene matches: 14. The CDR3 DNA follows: TGTGCCAGCAGCTTAACGGCCCCTGGCGGGAGGGCGATTGATGAGCAGTTCTTC. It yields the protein CASSLTAPGGRAIDEQFF.

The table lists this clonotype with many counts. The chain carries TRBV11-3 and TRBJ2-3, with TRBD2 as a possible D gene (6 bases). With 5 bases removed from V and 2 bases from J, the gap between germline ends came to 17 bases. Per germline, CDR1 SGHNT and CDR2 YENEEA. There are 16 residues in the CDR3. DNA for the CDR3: TGTGCCAGCAGCCCGGGGGTGCGGAGGGACACAGATACGCAGTATTTT. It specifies CASSPGVRRDTDTQYF.